These T cell receptor beta chains were read from a single sample in a study of T-cell memory formation after mild COVID-19. TCRdb redid the calling of the 5' RACE reads with MiXCR, one entry per CDR3 protein. This sample has about 410,000 distinct CDR3 sequences; 18% occur once, and the top ten carry 20% to 25%. Sequencing was done on a sample of PBMCs or a T cell subset sorted from them (not recorded which). These receptors all stem from a man younger than 35 who had mild COVID-19 (a few samples of this study predate the infection). Cell type and time point are not known. CDR3s include the opening cysteine and the closing phenylalanine or tryptophan. A D gene is named only where the DNA matches it firmly. Rows give clone size only sometimes, using once, few, many, or a class for an expanded clone.

V gene: TRBV6-2/TRBV6-3; D gene: TRBD1; J gene: TRBJ2-2; clone size: few; CDR3 protein: CASRLRTGVGELFF; CDR3 DNA: TGTGCCAGCAGACTAAGGACAGGGGTCGGGGAGCTGTTTTTT
V gene: TRBV29-1; D gene: -; J gene: TRBJ2-1; clone size: few; CDR3 protein: CSVRVSSYNEQFF; CDR3 DNA: TGCAGCGTTAGAGTTAGCTCCTACAATGAGCAGTTCTTC
V gene: TRBV29-1; D gene: TRBD2; J gene: TRBJ2-2; clone size: -; CDR3 protein: CSGGGRETGELFF; CDR3 DNA: TGCAGCGGCGGGGGGCGGGAGACCGGGGAGCTGTTTTTT
V gene: TRBV20-1; D gene: TRBD1; J gene: TRBJ2-7; clone size: few; CDR3 protein: CSAKTGGTEQYF; CDR3 DNA: TGCAGTGCTAAAACAGGGGGTACCGAGCAGTACTTC
V gene: TRBV2; D gene: -; J gene: TRBJ1-5; clone size: -; CDR3 protein: CASSEQGLGNQPQHF; CDR3 DNA: TGTGCCAGCAGCGAACAGGGTCTAGGCAATCAGCCCCAGCATTTT
V gene: TRBV5-1; D gene: TRBD1; J gene: TRBJ2-7; clone size: many; CDR3 protein: CASSGTGGVEQYF; CDR3 DNA: TGCGCCAGCAGCGGAACAGGGGGAGTCGAGCAGTACTTC
V gene: TRBV5-1; D gene: -; J gene: TRBJ2-7; clone size: many; CDR3 protein: CASSLEGVEGHEQYF; CDR3 DNA: TGCGCCAGCAGCTTGGAGGGGGTAGAGGGCCACGAGCAGTACTTC
V gene: TRBV6-1; D gene: -; J gene: TRBJ2-1; clone size: few; CDR3 protein: CASLDLGGSFYNEQFF; CDR3 DNA: TGTGCCAGCCTGGATCTGGGGGGATCGTTCTACAATGAGCAGTTCTTC
V gene: TRBV27; D gene: TRBD1; J gene: TRBJ1-1; clone size: few; CDR3 protein: CASSPGTGYHSEAFF; CDR3 DNA: TGTGCCAGCAGTCCGGGGACAGGGTATCATTCTGAAGCTTTCTTT
V gene: TRBV7-9; D gene: -; J gene: TRBJ2-4; clone size: many; CDR3 protein: CASSLERAKNIQYF; CDR3 DNA: TGTGCCAGCAGCTTAGAGCGAGCCAAAAACATTCAGTACTTC
V gene: TRBV29-1; D gene: -; J gene: TRBJ2-5; clone size: -; CDR3 protein: CSVESGGRLETQYF; CDR3 DNA: TGCAGCGTTGAATCCGGGGGCCGTTTGGAGACCCAGTACTTC
V gene: TRBV4-3; D gene: TRBD2; J gene: TRBJ2-1; clone size: few; CDR3 protein: CASSPLASGAPNEQFF; CDR3 DNA: TGCGCCAGCAGCCCTTTGGCTAGCGGGGCCCCGAATGAGCAGTTCTTC
V gene: TRBV7-9; D gene: -; J gene: TRBJ2-2; clone size: -; CDR3 protein: CASSFSSTGELFF; CDR3 DNA: TGTGCCAGCAGCTTTTCATCCACCGGGGAGCTGTTTTTT
V gene: TRBV6-2/TRBV6-3; D gene: -; J gene: TRBJ1-6; clone size: -; CDR3 protein: CASTTVRAPLHF; CDR3 DNA: TGTGCCAGCACAACGGTTCGGGCACCCCTCCACTTT
V gene: TRBV11-2; D gene: TRBD1; J gene: TRBJ2-1; clone size: few; CDR3 protein: CASSGRDRPYNEQFF; CDR3 DNA: TGTGCCAGCAGCGGCCGGGACAGACCCTACAATGAGCAGTTCTTC
V gene: TRBV5-1; D gene: -; J gene: TRBJ2-1; clone size: few; CDR3 protein: CASSRAPRDNNEQFF; CDR3 DNA: TGCGCCAGCAGCAGGGCGCCCAGGGACAACAATGAGCAGTTCTTC
V gene: TRBV10-3; D gene: -; J gene: TRBJ2-3; clone size: few; CDR3 protein: CAIKADSSTDTQYF; CDR3 DNA: TGTGCCATCAAAGCGGACAGTAGCACAGATACGCAGTATTTT
V gene: TRBV20-1; D gene: -; J gene: TRBJ2-2; clone size: -; CDR3 protein: CSASQDSATGELFF; CDR3 DNA: TGCAGTGCTAGTCAAGACAGCGCGACCGGGGAGCTGTTTTTT
V gene: TRBV4-3; D gene: -; J gene: TRBJ2-7; clone size: many; CDR3 protein: CASSQDGRGREQYF; CDR3 DNA: TGCGCCAGCAGCCAAGATGGACGTGGTCGTGAGCAGTACTTC
V gene: TRBV6-6; D gene: -; J gene: TRBJ2-7; clone size: -; CDR3 protein: CASSYPTAGSPLEQYF; CDR3 DNA: TGTGCCAGCAGTTACCCAACGGCGGGTTCCCCTCTCGAGCAGTACTTC
V gene: TRBV3-1; D gene: TRBD2; J gene: TRBJ2-3; clone size: many; CDR3 protein: CASSQGVSGGAGTQYF; CDR3 DNA: TGTGCCAGCAGCCAAGGGGTCAGCGGGGGGGCCGGTACGCAGTATTTT
V gene: TRBV7-2; D gene: TRBD2; J gene: TRBJ2-1; clone size: -; CDR3 protein: CASNPRGTSGGPKYNEQFF; CDR3 DNA: TGTGCCAGCAACCCCAGGGGGACTAGCGGGGGCCCCAAATACAATGAGCAGTTCTTC
V gene: TRBV2; D gene: TRBD1; J gene: TRBJ2-1; clone size: few; CDR3 protein: CASSGDRGSGVEQFF; CDR3 DNA: TGTGCCAGCAGTGGGGACAGGGGGTCAGGGGTTGAGCAGTTCTTC
V gene: TRBV20-1; D gene: -; J gene: TRBJ2-3; clone size: -; CDR3 protein: CSARDLGDTQYF; CDR3 DNA: TGCAGTGCTAGAGATCTTGGAGATACGCAGTATTTT
V gene: TRBV7-8; D gene: TRBD1; J gene: TRBJ2-5; clone size: few; CDR3 protein: CASSLAVFQGVGETQYF; CDR3 DNA: TGTGCCAGCAGCTTAGCAGTCTTTCAGGGGGTTGGAGAGACCCAGTACTTC
V gene: TRBV20-1; D gene: -; J gene: TRBJ1-1; clone size: -; CDR3 protein: CSALDKNTEAFF; CDR3 DNA: TGCAGTGCTTTGGACAAAAACACTGAAGCTTTCTTT
V gene: TRBV6-2/TRBV6-3; D gene: -; J gene: TRBJ1-6; clone size: few; CDR3 protein: CASIPFRGSPLHF; CDR3 DNA: TGTGCCAGCATTCCTTTCAGAGGTTCACCCCTCCACTTT
V gene: TRBV27; D gene: -; J gene: TRBJ1-1; clone size: -; CDR3 protein: CASSVRILRGTNTEAFF; CDR3 DNA: TGTGCCAGCAGCGTGCGGATATTACGGGGTACGAACACTGAAGCTTTCTTT
V gene: TRBV4-2; D gene: TRBD1; J gene: TRBJ2-1; clone size: -; CDR3 protein: CASSQGQGTYNEQFF; CDR3 DNA: TGTGCCAGCAGCCAAGGACAGGGGACCTACAATGAGCAGTTCTTC
V gene: TRBV12-3/TRBV12-4; D gene: -; J gene: TRBJ1-1; clone size: many; CDR3 protein: CASSFPGSNTEAFF; CDR3 DNA: TGTGCCAGCAGTTTCCCGGGGAGCAACACTGAAGCTTTCTTT
V gene: TRBV20-1; D gene: TRBD1; J gene: TRBJ1-2; clone size: few; CDR3 protein: CSAATGLYGYTF; CDR3 DNA: TGCAGTGCCGCGACAGGGCTCTATGGCTACACCTTC
V gene: TRBV12-3/TRBV12-4; D gene: -; J gene: TRBJ1-2; clone size: -; CDR3 protein: CASSVFVVGGYTF; CDR3 DNA: TGTGCCAGCAGTGTATTCGTCGTCGGTGGCTACACCTTC
V gene: TRBV6-1; D gene: TRBD2; J gene: TRBJ2-5; clone size: -; CDR3 protein: CASEVGLAGGETQYF; CDR3 DNA: TGTGCCAGCGAGGTTGGGCTAGCGGGGGGAGAGACCCAGTACTTC
V gene: TRBV12-3/TRBV12-4; D gene: -; J gene: TRBJ2-5; clone size: many; CDR3 protein: CASSLRRTQYF; CDR3 DNA: TGTGCCAGCAGTTTGAGAAGGACCCAGTACTTC
V gene: TRBV5-1; D gene: -; J gene: TRBJ2-2; clone size: many; CDR3 protein: CASSLGPRVNTGELFF; CDR3 DNA: TGCGCCAGCAGCTTAGGGCCCCGGGTGAACACCGGGGAGCTGTTTTTT
V gene: TRBV2; D gene: -; J gene: TRBJ2-5; clone size: few; CDR3 protein: CASSSYVGSETQYF; CDR3 DNA: TGTGCCAGCAGTTCCTACGTGGGGTCAGAGACCCAGTACTTC
V gene: TRBV24-1; D gene: TRBD1; J gene: TRBJ2-3; clone size: many; CDR3 protein: CATSDGQGGIDTQYF; CDR3 DNA: TGTGCCACCAGTGACGGACAGGGAGGAATAGATACGCAGTATTTT
V gene: TRBV7-2; D gene: -; J gene: TRBJ2-7; clone size: -; CDR3 protein: CASSLETGSSYEQYF; CDR3 DNA: TGTGCCAGCAGCTTAGAAACAGGGAGCTCCTACGAGCAGTACTTC
V gene: TRBV10-3; D gene: -; J gene: TRBJ1-2; clone size: few; CDR3 protein: CAISQRWGYDYGYTF; CDR3 DNA: TGTGCCATCAGTCAACGCTGGGGGTACGACTATGGCTACACCTTC
V gene: TRBV7-6; D gene: -; J gene: TRBJ2-5; clone size: -; CDR3 protein: CASSSPSVDQETQYF; CDR3 DNA: TGTGCCAGCAGCTCCCCATCCGTCGACCAAGAGACCCAGTACTTC
V gene: TRBV20-1; D gene: -; J gene: TRBJ1-1; clone size: once; CDR3 protein: CSASHREKGFEAFF; CDR3 DNA: TGCAGTGCTAGCCATAGGGAAAAGGGATTTGAAGCTTTCTTT
V gene: TRBV21-1; D gene: -; J gene: TRBJ2-2; clone size: few; CDR3 protein: CASSNSTATGELFF; CDR3 DNA: TGTGCCAGCAGCAACTCGACAGCTACCGGGGAGCTGTTTTTT
V gene: TRBV29-1; D gene: -; J gene: TRBJ1-2; clone size: once; CDR3 protein: CSVEDTGYGYTF; CDR3 DNA: TGCAGCGTTGAGGACACAGGGTATGGCTACACCTTC
V gene: TRBV5-1; D gene: -; J gene: TRBJ1-4; clone size: -; CDR3 protein: CASSSNGPNEKLFF; CDR3 DNA: TGCGCCAGCAGCTCTAACGGACCGAATGAAAAACTGTTTTTT
V gene: TRBV11-2; D gene: -; J gene: TRBJ2-2; clone size: few; CDR3 protein: CASSSQYRELFF; CDR3 DNA: TGTGCCAGCAGCTCTCAGTACCGGGAGCTGTTTTTT
V gene: TRBV14; D gene: TRBD1; J gene: TRBJ2-5; clone size: -; CDR3 protein: CASSQDWDSPETQYF; CDR3 DNA: TGTGCCAGCAGCCAAGACTGGGACAGTCCCGAGACCCAGTACTTC
V gene: TRBV29-1; D gene: -; J gene: TRBJ1-2; clone size: -; CDR3 protein: CSAPGAGDYGYTF; CDR3 DNA: TGCAGCGCCCCCGGGGCGGGAGATTATGGCTACACCTTC
V gene: TRBV7-9; D gene: TRBD1; J gene: TRBJ2-7; clone size: few; CDR3 protein: CASSLRRDRGREYYEQYF; CDR3 DNA: TGTGCCAGCAGCCTACGACGGGACAGGGGGCGCGAATACTACGAGCAGTACTTC
V gene: TRBV4-1; D gene: TRBD1; J gene: TRBJ2-1; clone size: -; CDR3 protein: CASATGGSRNEQFF; CDR3 DNA: TGCGCCAGCGCAACAGGGGGCTCCCGCAATGAGCAGTTCTTC
V gene: TRBV7-6; D gene: TRBD2; J gene: TRBJ2-1; clone size: -; CDR3 protein: CASSRGLAGANEQFF; CDR3 DNA: TGTGCCAGCAGCCGCGGACTAGCGGGGGCCAATGAGCAGTTCTTC
V gene: TRBV7-2; D gene: TRBD1; J gene: TRBJ1-5; clone size: -; CDR3 protein: CASSLDPGGYEPQHF; CDR3 DNA: TGTGCCAGCAGCTTAGATCCAGGGGGATATGAGCCCCAGCATTTT